This T cell receptor (beta chain) was documented in a study of blood T cell repertoires in COVID-19. Two negative PCRs, clearance, or symptom resolution had been documented for recovered Cohort 3 donors. The CDR3 contains 13 residues. The germline V gene has CDR1 MGHRA and CDR2 YSYEKL. V was pared by 0 bases and J by 2 bases, with 2 bases between. Data came from immunoSEQ multiplex PCR; TCRdb stores just in-frame clones and leaves some out. The data contain roughly 220,000 clones, around 84% of them singletons. The clonotype was recovered from a woman between 40 and 55 years old who had recovered from COVID-19. Specimen: PBMCs or T cells enriched from blood (not recorded which). The V call is TRBV4-1, the J call TRBJ1-5; D unresolved. The CDR3, as DNA: TGCGCCAGCAGCCAAGACGGCAATCAGCCCCAGCATTTT. It specifies CASSQDGNQPQHF.